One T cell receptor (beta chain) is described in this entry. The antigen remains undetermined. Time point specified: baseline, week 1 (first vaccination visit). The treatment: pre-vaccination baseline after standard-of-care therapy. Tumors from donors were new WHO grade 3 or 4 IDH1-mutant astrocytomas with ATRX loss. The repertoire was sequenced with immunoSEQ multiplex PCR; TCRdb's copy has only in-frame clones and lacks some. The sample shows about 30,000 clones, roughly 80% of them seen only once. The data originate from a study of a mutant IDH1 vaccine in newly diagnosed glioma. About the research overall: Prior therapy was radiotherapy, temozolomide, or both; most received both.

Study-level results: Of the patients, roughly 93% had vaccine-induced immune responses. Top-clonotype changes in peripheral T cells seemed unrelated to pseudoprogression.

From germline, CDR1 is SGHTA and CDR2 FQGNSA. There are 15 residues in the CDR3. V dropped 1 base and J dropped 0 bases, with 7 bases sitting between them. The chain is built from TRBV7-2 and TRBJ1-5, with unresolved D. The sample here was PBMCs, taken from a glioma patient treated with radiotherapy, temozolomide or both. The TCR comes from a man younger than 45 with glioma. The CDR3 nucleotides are TGTGCCAGCAGCTTAGGCCAGTTTAGCAATCAGCCCCAGCATTTT. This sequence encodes CASSLGQFSNQPQHF.